The entry below describes one T cell receptor (beta chain). This sample is drawn from a study of blood T cell repertoires in COVID-19. Study-level information: The cDNA or gDNA used as material had been derived from T cells, B-cell-depleted T cells, or PBMCs.

Sequencing used immunoSEQ multiplex PCR; TCRdb keeps in-frame clones, though not all of them. This table holds roughly 100,000 clones, about 75% found once. This CDR3 region has 17 residues. The V segment lost 4 bases and the J segment 4 bases; nucleotides outside the gene matches: 14. CDR1 is LGHDT, CDR2 YNNKEL, per germline (reference sequence). The source of this sequence is a woman of 80 years or more with acute or convalescent COVID-19. The V and J genes are TRBV3-1 (or the pseudogene TRBV3-2) and TRBJ2-7, with 9 bases identical to TRBD1. Sequences were obtained from peripheral blood. CDR3 nucleotides: TGTGCCAGCAGCCGAGGGACAGGGAGTGGTATTTGGTACGAGCAGTACTTC. This translates into CASSRGTGSGIWYEQYF.